This T cell receptor (beta chain) came from a study of human T cells and chemical hapten exposure (dated by TCRdb to about 2021). Study-wide context: For sensitization, 2% DPC in acetone was applied to a roughly 2 cm by roughly 2 cm area of upper inner arm skin. Patch testing was performed on the upper back with Finn chambers containing 0.01% DPC, and the patch tests were scored after 6 days according to International Contact Dermatitis Research Group standards. Blood for TCR sequencing was provided by twenty-nine alopecia patients at one to four time points (pre-sensitization, 2, 6 and 24 weeks). Blood samples were taken from patients before sensitization (week 0) and then at 2, 6 and about 24 weeks after DPC sensitization. Libraries were combined into a pool for sequencing, and differences in TCR yield between samples came mainly from small differences in library volumes within the pool. The mostly female patient cohort included alopecia areata with under or over 50% scalp involvement, alopecia totalis and alopecia universalis. Patients additionally received weekly therapeutic DPC doses to the scalp throughout the roughly 25-week study period. In alopecia patients, the study followed how the peripheral blood TCR repertoire changed in vivo over primary and secondary sensitization to diphenylcyclopropenone (DPC), a hapten. Here is what the overall study found, with its caveats: A positive correlation was found between the number of PT1 expanded TCRs and patch test score, with significance reached at thresholds 8, 16 and 32 but not 4. DPC sensitization did not change how many TCRs were above 1 in 1000 frequency, and no evidence was found of alterations in global repertoire structure. Repeated subsampling changed both the strength of the expansion versus patch-test correlation and the threshold at which that correlation became significant. Alopecia, a presumed autoimmune disease, was present in all patients, so the immune response of the patients might differ from that of healthy individuals. Significantly more large CDR3 similarity clusters were formed by expanded TCRs than by pre-sensitization or healthy control sets, consistent with antigen-driven responses.

In light of the paper, this sample's time point label describes: pre-sensitization, week 0. This specimen's treatment or condition label, interpreted: therapeutic diphenylcyclopropenone sensitization with weekly scalp DPC. At each patch-test visit, blood was drawn before the patch test was applied. To be eligible, patients had to be aged 18 to 70, diagnosed with alopecia and judged suitable for DPC therapy, while pregnant patients were excluded. Total RNA was isolated from unfractionated whole blood collected in Tempus Blood RNA tubes. At least ten counts were recorded for this clonotype. Which antigen it targets is not known. The record has no base qualities; no much larger clone is one base away. Library preparation employed RACE. Sequencing was carried out with a NextSeq 500. During library preparation, unique molecular identifiers were attached to individual cDNA molecules so that TCRs could be counted quantitatively and reproducibly. From each blood RNA sample, both TCR alpha and TCR beta chains were sequenced. Processing in the source paper ran as follows. Samples had a median of roughly 98,000 TCRs, with a range from about 23,224 to 690,600. V, J and CDR3 annotation of the TCR reads was performed with the Decombinator software suite. To make PS versus PT1 abundance plots, every sample was subsampled to the same number of TCRs (28,000). Expanded TCRs were defined as absent before sensitization and observed at least eight times at the 2-week time point. TCRdb's own reprocessing of the public reads used fastp at Q25 and MiXCR and kept productive beta chains. A single entry per CDR3 protein holds the most common genes and DNA from its merged rows. TCRdb's processing, not the authors', yielded these V and J calls. The sample includes 62,000 or so distinct CDR3 sequences, with 9.5% to 12% observed a single time. The leading ten clones occupy about 5.2% of the sample.

The germline V end is reduced by 4 bases and the J end by 4 bases; junction bases left unmatched: 12. CDR1 and CDR2 were assigned from the germline V gene as SGHDN and FVKESK. Counted from cysteine to phenylalanine, this CDR3 has 18 amino acids. Only CDR3 DNA is held: 54 bases, read in frame from base 1. The material was whole blood, obtained in connection with sensitization to the hapten diphenylcyclopropenone (DPC). The chain uses TRBV14 and TRBJ2-1, and TRBD2 aligns with 11 junction nucleotides. This receptor was obtained from a woman in her forties or fifties with alopecia areata. Some clones in this sample may be carry-over from other donors' samples. The CDR3 amino acid sequence is: CASSLPWGTSGQYNEQFF. The sequenced DNA is TGTGCCAGCAGCCTCCCGTGGGGGACTAGCGGCCAATACAATGAGCAGTTCTTC.